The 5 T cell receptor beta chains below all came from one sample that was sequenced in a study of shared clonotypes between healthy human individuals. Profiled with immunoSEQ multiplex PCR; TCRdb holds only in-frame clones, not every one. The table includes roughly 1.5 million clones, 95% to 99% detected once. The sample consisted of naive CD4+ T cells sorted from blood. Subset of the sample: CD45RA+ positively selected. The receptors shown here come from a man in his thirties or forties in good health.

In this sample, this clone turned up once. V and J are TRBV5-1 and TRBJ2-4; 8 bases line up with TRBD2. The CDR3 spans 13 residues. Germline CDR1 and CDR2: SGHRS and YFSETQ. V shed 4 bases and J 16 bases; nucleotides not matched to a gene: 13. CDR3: CASSPEPSGHTYF. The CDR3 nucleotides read TGCGCCAGCAGCCCGGAACCTAGCGGGCACACCTACTTC.

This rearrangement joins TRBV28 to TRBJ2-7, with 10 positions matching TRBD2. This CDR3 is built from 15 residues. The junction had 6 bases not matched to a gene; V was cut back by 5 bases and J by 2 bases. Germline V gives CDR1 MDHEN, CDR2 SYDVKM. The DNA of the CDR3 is TGTGCCAGCAGTCCGCCCGGACTAGCGGCCTACGAGCAGTACTTC. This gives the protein CASSPPGLAAYEQYF.

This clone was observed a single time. This CDR3 reads CASSVDLGVDTQYF. The CDR3 DNA follows: TGTGCCAGCAGCGTAGATTTGGGGGTTGATACGCAGTATTTT. This chain links TRBV9 with TRBJ2-3, with D tentatively TRBD1 or TRBD2 (5 bases each). The CDR3 contains 14 residues. The V end was cut by 0 bases, the J end by 6 bases, with 11 bases between. Germline V gene lookup returns CDR1 SGDLS and CDR2 YYNGEE. Using reference TRBV9 and TRBJ2-3 for the parts outside the CDR3, the full variable domain is DSGVTQTPKHLITATGQRVTLRCSPRSGDLSVYWYQQSLDQGLQFLIQYYNGEERAKGNILERFSAQQFPDLHSELNLSSLELGDSALYFCASSVDLGVDTQYFGPGTRLTVL.

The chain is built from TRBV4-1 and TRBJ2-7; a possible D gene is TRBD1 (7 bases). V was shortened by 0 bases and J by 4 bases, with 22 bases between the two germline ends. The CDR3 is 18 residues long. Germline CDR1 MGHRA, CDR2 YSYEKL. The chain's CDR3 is CASSQDLSSGGLIYEQYF. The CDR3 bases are TGCGCCAGCAGCCAAGATCTGTCTTCAGGGGGGCTCATTTACGAGCAGTACTTC.

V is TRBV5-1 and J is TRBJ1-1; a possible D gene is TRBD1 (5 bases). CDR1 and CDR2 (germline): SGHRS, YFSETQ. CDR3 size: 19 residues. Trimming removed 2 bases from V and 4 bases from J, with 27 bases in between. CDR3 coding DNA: TGCGCCAGCAGCTTTGGGCCAGGAGGGGACTTAGCCTGGCCCACTGAAGCTTTCTTT. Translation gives CASSFGPGGDLAWPTEAFF.